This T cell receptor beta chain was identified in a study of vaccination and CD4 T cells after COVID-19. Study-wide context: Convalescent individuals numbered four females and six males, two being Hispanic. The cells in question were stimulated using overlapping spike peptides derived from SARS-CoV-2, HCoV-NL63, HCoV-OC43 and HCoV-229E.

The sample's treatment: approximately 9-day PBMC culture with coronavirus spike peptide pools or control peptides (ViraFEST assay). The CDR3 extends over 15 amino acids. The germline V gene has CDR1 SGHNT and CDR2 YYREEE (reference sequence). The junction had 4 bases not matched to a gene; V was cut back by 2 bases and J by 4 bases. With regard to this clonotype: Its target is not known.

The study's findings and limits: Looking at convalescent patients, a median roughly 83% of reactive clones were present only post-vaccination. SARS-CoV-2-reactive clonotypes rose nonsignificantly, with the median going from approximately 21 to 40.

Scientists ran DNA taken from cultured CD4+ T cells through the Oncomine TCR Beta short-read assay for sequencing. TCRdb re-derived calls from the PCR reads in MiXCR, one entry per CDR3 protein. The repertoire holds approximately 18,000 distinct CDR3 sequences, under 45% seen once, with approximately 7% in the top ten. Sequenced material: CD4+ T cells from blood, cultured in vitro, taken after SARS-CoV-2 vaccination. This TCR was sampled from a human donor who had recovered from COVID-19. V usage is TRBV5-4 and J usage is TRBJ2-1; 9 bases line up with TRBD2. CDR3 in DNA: TGTGCCAGCAGCTTTATAACTAGCGGGTACAATGAGCAGTTCTTC. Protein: CASSFITSGYNEQFF.